This TCR beta chain was documented in a study of blood T cell repertoires in COVID-19. Looking at the study overall: Samples came from the United States, Italy and Spain, spanning acute and convalescent COVID-19. Sample material is recorded as cDNA or gDNA derived from T cells, B-cell-depleted T cells, or PBMCs.

Original processing notes: Reference gene primers were amplified, and this amplification served to estimate nucleated cell counts. This table comes from immunoSEQ multiplex PCR, and its TCRdb copy is limited to in-frame clones, with some not included. V and J calls and clone size are given by that table; D and trimming were obtained from the DNA. The data contain roughly 100,000 clones, roughly 92% of them singletons. V was pared by 1 base and J by 6 bases, with 10 bases between. The CDR3 runs 14 residues. The V gene's germline CDR1 is SGHAT and CDR2 FQNNGV. It was during active infection that Seattle patients were enrolled and then longitudinally followed.

Sequencing input: peripheral blood. The V call is TRBV11-2, the J call TRBJ1-5; unclear D gene. This receptor was identified in a woman aged 45-65 years with COVID-19, enrolled during active disease. The CDR3 nucleotides are TGTGCCAGCAGCTTAGGAGCGGTTGGTCAGCCCCAGCATTTT. It is translated as CASSLGAVGQPQHF.